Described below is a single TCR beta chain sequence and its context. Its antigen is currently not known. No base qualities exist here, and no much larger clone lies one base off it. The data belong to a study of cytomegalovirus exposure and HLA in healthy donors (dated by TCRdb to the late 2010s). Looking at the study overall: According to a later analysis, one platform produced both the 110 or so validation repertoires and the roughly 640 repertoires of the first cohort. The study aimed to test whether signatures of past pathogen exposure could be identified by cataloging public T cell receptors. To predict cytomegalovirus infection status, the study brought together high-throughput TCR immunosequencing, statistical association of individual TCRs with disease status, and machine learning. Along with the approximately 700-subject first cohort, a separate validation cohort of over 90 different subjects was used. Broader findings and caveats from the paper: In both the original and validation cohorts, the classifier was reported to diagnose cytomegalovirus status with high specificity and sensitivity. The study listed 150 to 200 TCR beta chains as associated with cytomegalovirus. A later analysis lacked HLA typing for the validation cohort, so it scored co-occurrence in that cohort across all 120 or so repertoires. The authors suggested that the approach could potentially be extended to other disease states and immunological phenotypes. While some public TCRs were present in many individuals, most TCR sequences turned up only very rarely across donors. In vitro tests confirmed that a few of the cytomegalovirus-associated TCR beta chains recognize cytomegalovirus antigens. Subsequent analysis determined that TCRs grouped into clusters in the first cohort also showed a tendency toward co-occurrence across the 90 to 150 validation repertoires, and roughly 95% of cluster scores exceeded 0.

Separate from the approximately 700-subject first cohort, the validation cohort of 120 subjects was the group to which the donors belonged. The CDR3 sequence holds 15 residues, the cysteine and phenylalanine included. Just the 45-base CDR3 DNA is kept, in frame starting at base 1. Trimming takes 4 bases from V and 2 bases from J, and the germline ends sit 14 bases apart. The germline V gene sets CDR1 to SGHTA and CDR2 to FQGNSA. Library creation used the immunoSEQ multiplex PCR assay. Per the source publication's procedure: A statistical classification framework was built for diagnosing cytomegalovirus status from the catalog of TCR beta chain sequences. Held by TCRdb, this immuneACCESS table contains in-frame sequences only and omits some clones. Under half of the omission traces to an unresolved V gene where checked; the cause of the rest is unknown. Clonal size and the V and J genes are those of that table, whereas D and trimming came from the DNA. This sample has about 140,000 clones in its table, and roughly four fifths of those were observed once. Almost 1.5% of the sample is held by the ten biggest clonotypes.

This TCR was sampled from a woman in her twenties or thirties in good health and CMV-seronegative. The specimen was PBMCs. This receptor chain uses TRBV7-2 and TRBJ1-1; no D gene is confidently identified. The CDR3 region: CASSSLPNSNTEAFF. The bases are TGTGCCAGCAGCTCCTTACCCAACAGTAACACTGAAGCTTTCTTT.